This T cell receptor beta chain was observed in a study of human T cells and chemical hapten exposure (dated by TCRdb to the early 2020s). About the investigation overall: For sensitization, 2% DPC in acetone was applied to an approximately 2 cm by approximately 2 cm area of upper inner arm skin. Weekly therapeutic DPC doses were additionally applied to the scalp of patients throughout the roughly 23-week study period. Patch testing was done on the upper back using Finn chambers containing 0.01% DPC, and results were scored after 6 days according to International Contact Dermatitis Research Group standards. Alopecia areata with under or over 50% scalp involvement, alopecia totalis and alopecia universalis were represented in the patient cohort, which was mostly female. Libraries were combined into a pool for sequencing, and differences in TCR yield between samples came mainly from small differences in library volumes within the pool. The study tracked peripheral blood TCR repertoire changes in vivo during primary and secondary sensitization to the hapten diphenylcyclopropenone (DPC) in alopecia patients. Blood samples were taken from patients before sensitization (week 0) and then at 2, 6 and about 24 weeks after DPC sensitization. Approximately 30 alopecia patients provided blood for TCR sequencing at one to four time points (pre-sensitization, 2, 6 and 24 weeks). Results the study describes overall, beyond this receptor: DPC sensitization did not change how many TCRs were above 1 in 1000 frequency, and no evidence was found of alterations in global repertoire structure. Because all patients had alopecia, a presumed autoimmune disease, the immune response of the patients might differ from that of healthy individuals. After repeated subsampling, the strength of the expansion versus patch-test correlation and the threshold at which it became significant changed. Expanded TCRs formed significantly more large CDR3 similarity clusters than pre-sensitization or healthy control sets, consistent with antigen-driven responses. The number of PT1 expanded TCRs positively correlated with patch test score, significant at thresholds 8, 16 and 32 but not 4.

This clonotype was recorded a few times. The antigen this receptor binds is unknown. Base qualities are not at hand, and no much larger clone is one base apart. Explained via the paper, the time point label denotes: pre-sensitization, week 0. Read against the paper, the sample's treatment or condition label means: therapeutic diphenylcyclopropenone sensitization with weekly scalp DPC. At every patch-test visit, the blood draw took place before the patch test was put on. To be eligible, patients had to be aged 18 to 70, diagnosed with alopecia and judged suitable for DPC therapy, while pregnant patients were excluded. Unfractionated whole blood was collected in Tempus Blood RNA tubes, and total RNA was extracted from that blood. Libraries were built with RACE. The data were produced on a NextSeq 500. Library preparation attached unique molecular identifiers to individual cDNA molecules for quantitative, reproducible TCR counting. For every blood RNA sample, sequencing covered both the TCR alpha and TCR beta chains. In the authors' own workflow: The median number of TCRs per sample was over 85,000, ranging from roughly 20,000 to 700,000. The Decombinator software suite was used to annotate V, J and CDR3 in the TCR reads. For the PS versus PT1 abundance plots, all samples were subsampled to the same number of TCRs (28,000). TCRs were defined as expanded if absent before sensitization and observed at least eight times at the 2-week time point. The public reads were reprocessed in TCRdb via fastp at Q25 and MiXCR, keeping in-frame beta chains. Every entry covers one CDR3 protein and lists the most common genes and DNA from its rows. The V and J calls, along with clone size, are taken from TCRdb and not from the paper's own processing. Counted in this sample were about 110,000 distinct CDR3 sequences; 10% to 15% of them appeared once. In total, the top ten clones hold roughly 1.5% of the sample.

This clonotype originated in a woman aged 50 to 60 with alopecia areata. Some clones in this sample may be carry-over from other donors' samples. This material consisted of whole blood, taken in connection with sensitization to the hapten diphenylcyclopropenone (DPC).

Read as DNA, the sequence is TGTGCCAGCAGCTTATTTTCCCAGCCCCAGCATTTT. This gives the protein CASSLFSQPQHF. The sequence is built from TRBV7-9 and TRBJ1-5, with no confident D gene call. CDR1 and CDR2, looked up from the germline V gene (reference sequence), are SEHNR and FQNEAQ. From its cysteine to its phenylalanine, the CDR3 spans 12 amino acids. Only the CDR3 part of the read is kept: 36 bases, read in frame from the first base. V was cut back by 2 bases and J by 7 bases, leaving a gap of 6 bases between them.